This T cell receptor beta chain was recovered during a study of shared clonotypes between healthy human individuals. Clones were sequenced by immunoSEQ multiplex PCR, and TCRdb holds only the in-frame ones, with some missing. Of roughly 700,000 clones in the sample, under 80% were seen once. Concerning this clone itself: Its target is not known.

Study results and limitations: Among donors, sharing of clonotypes was expected to be affected by sequencing depth.

This clonotype was obtained from a woman aged 25 to 39 in good health. Sequencing was performed on memory CD4+ T cells sorted from blood. As for subset: CD45RA-negative fraction.

CDR3 DNA: TGTGCCAGCAGTGAACGAGGCCGAAGCACAGATACGCAGTATTTT. Amino acids: CASSERGRSTDTQYF. The chain employs TRBV6-1 and TRBJ2-3, with D unclear. Between the trimmed V and J ends, which lost 2 bases and 0 bases, there was a span of 9 bases. Germline V gene sequence: CDR1 MNHNS, CDR2 SASEGT. The CDR3 contains 15 residues.